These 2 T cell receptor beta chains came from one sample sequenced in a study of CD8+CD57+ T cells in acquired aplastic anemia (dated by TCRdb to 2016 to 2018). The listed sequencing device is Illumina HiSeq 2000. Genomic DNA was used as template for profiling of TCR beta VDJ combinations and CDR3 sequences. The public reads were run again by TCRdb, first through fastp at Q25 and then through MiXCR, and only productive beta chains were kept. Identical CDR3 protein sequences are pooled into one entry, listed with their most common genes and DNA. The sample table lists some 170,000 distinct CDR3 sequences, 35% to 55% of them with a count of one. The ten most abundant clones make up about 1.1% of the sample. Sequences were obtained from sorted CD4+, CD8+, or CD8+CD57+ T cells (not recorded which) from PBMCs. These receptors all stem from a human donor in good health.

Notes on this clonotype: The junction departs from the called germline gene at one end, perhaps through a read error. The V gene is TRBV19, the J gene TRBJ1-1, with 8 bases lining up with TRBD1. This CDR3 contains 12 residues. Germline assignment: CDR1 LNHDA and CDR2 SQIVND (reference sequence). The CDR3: CATEGQGTKAFF. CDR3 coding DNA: TGTGCCACCGAAGGACAGGGCACTAAAGCTTTCTTT.

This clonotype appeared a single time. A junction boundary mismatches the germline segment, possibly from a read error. The DNA of the CDR3 is TGTGCCAGCAGCTTAAGAGGCTCCCACAATGAGCAGTTCTTC. Translation: CASSLRGSHNEQFF. The chain uses TRBV11-1 and TRBJ2-1; D not certain. The CDR3 is 14 amino acids. Germline lookup yields CDR1 SGHAT and CDR2 FQDESV (reference sequence).